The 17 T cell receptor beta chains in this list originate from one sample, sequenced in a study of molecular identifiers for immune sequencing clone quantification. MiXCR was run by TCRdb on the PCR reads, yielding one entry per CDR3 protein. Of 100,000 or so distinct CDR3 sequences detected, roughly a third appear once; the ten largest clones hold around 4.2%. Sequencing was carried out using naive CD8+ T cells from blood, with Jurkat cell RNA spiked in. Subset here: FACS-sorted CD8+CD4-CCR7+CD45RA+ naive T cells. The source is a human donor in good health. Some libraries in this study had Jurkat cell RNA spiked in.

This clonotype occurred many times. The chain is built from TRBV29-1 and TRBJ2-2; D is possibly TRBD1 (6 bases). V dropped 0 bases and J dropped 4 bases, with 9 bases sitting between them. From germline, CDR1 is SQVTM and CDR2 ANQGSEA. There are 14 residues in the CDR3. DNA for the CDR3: TGCAGCGTTGAAGATCAGGGGACCACCGGGGAGCTGTTTTTT. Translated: CSVEDQGTTGELFF.

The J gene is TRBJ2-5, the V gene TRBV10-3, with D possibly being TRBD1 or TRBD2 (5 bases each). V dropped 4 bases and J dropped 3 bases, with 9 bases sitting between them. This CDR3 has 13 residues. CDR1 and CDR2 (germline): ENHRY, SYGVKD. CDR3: CAISGLGEETQYF. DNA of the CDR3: TGTGCCATCAGTGGTCTGGGGGAAGAGACCCAGTACTTC.

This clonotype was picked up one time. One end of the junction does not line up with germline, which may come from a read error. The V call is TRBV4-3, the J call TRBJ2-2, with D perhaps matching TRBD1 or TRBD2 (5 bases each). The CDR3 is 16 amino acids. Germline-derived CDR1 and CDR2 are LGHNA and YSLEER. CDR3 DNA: TGCGCCAGCAGCCAAGTTTGGGCAGGGTCCACCGGGGAGCTGTTATTT. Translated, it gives CASSQVWAGSTGELLF.

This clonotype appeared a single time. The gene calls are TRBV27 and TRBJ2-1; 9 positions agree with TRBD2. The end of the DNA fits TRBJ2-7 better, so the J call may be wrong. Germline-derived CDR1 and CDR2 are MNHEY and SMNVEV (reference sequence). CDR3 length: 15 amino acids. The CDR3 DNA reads TGTGCCAGCAGCCCCGGACTAGCGAGATACAATGAGCAGTACTTC. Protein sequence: CASSPGLARYNEQYF.

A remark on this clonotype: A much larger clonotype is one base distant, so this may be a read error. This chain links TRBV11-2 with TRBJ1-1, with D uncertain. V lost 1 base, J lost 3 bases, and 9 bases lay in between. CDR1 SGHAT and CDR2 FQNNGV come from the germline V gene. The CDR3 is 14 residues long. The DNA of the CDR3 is TGTGCCAGCAGCTTAGGCACGATGTACACTGAAGCTTTCTTT. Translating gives CASSLGTMYTEAFF.

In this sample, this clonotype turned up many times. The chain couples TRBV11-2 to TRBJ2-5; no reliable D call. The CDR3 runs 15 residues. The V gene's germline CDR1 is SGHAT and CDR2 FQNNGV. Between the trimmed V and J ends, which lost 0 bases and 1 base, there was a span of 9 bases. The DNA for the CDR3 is TGTGCCAGCAGCTTAGATGTTGGGCCCCAAGAGACCCAGTACTTC. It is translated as CASSLDVGPQETQYF.

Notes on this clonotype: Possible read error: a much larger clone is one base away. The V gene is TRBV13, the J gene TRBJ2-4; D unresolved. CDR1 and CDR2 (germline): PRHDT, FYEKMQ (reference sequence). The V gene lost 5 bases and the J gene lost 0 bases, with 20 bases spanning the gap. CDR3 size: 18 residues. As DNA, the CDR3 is TGTGCCAGCAGCACCCGCAGTGGAGACGCTCTAGCCAAAAACATTCAGTACTTC. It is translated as CASSTRSGDALAKNIQYF.

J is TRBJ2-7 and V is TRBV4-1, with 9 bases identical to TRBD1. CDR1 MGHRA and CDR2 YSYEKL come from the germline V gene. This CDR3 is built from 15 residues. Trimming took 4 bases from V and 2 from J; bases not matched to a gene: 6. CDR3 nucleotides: TGCGCCAGCAGCCTCGGGGACAGGGCTACCTACGAGCAGTACTTC. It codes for CASSLGDRATYEQYF.

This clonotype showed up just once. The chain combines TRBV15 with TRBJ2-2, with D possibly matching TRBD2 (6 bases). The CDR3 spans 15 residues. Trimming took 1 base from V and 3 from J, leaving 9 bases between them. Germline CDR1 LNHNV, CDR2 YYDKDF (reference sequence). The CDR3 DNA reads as TGTGCCACCAGCAGAGGGAGGGTCGACACCGGGGAGCTGTTTTTT. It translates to CATSRGRVDTGELFF.

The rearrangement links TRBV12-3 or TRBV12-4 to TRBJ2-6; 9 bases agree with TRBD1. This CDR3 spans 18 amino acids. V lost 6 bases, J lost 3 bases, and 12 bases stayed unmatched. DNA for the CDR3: TGTGCCAGCAGGGCACGTGGGACAGGGCGGAGTGGGGCCAACGTCCTGACTTTC. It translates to CASRARGTGRSGANVLTF.

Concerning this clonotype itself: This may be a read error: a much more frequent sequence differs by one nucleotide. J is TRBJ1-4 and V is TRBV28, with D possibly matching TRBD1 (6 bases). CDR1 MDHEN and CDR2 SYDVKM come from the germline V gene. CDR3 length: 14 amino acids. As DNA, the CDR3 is TGTGCCAGCAGACAGGGAGCTTATAATGAAAAACTGTCTTTT. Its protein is CASRQGAYNEKLSF.

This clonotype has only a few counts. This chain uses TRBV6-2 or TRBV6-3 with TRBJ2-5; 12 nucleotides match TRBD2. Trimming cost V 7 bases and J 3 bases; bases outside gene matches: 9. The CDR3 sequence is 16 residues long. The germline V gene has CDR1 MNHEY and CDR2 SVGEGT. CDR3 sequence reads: CASNPETSGRKETQYF. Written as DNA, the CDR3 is TGTGCCAGCAACCCAGAGACTAGCGGGAGAAAAGAGACCCAGTACTTC.

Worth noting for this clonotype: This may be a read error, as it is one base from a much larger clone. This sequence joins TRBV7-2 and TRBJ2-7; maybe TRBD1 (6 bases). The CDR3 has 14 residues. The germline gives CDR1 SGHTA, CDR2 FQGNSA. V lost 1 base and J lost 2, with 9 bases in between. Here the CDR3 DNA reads TGTGCCAGCAGCTTAGGGCAGGGGACCTACGAGCAGTACTTC. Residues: CASSLGQGTYEQYF.

The CDR3 region is CASGYEQFF. The CDR3 DNA is TGTGCCAGTGGGTATGAGCAGTTCTTC. The chain couples TRBV19 to TRBJ2-1, with no clear D. V lost 8 bases and J lost 8, with 4 bases in between. The CDR3 has 9 residues. Per germline, CDR1 LNHDA and CDR2 SQIVND (reference sequence). Using reference TRBV19 and TRBJ2-1 for the parts outside the CDR3, the full variable domain is DGGITQSPKYLFRKEGQNVTLSCEQNLNHDAMYWYRQDPGQGLRLIYYSQIVNDFQKGDIAEGYSVSREKKESFPLTVTSAQKNPTAFYLCASGYEQFFGPGTRLTVL.

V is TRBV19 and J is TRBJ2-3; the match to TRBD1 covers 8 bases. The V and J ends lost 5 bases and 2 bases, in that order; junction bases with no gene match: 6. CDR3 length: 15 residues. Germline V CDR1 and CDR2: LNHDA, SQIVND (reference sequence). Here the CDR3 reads CASSDDRGNTDTQYF. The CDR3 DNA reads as TGTGCCAGTAGTGACGACAGGGGCAACACAGATACGCAGTATTTT.

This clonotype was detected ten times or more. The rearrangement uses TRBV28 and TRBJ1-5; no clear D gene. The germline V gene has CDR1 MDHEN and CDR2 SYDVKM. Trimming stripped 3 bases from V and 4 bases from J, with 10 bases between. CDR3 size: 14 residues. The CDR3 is CASSFRQANQPQHF. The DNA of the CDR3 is TGTGCCAGCAGTTTCCGGCAGGCAAATCAGCCCCAGCATTTT.

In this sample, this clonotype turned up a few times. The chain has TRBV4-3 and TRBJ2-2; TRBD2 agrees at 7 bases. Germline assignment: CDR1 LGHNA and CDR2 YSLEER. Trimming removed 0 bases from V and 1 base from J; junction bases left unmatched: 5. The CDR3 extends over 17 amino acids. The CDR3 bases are TGCGCCAGCAGCCAAGATGGTCGCGGGAGGAACACCGGGGAGCTGTTTTTT. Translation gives CASSQDGRGRNTGELFF.